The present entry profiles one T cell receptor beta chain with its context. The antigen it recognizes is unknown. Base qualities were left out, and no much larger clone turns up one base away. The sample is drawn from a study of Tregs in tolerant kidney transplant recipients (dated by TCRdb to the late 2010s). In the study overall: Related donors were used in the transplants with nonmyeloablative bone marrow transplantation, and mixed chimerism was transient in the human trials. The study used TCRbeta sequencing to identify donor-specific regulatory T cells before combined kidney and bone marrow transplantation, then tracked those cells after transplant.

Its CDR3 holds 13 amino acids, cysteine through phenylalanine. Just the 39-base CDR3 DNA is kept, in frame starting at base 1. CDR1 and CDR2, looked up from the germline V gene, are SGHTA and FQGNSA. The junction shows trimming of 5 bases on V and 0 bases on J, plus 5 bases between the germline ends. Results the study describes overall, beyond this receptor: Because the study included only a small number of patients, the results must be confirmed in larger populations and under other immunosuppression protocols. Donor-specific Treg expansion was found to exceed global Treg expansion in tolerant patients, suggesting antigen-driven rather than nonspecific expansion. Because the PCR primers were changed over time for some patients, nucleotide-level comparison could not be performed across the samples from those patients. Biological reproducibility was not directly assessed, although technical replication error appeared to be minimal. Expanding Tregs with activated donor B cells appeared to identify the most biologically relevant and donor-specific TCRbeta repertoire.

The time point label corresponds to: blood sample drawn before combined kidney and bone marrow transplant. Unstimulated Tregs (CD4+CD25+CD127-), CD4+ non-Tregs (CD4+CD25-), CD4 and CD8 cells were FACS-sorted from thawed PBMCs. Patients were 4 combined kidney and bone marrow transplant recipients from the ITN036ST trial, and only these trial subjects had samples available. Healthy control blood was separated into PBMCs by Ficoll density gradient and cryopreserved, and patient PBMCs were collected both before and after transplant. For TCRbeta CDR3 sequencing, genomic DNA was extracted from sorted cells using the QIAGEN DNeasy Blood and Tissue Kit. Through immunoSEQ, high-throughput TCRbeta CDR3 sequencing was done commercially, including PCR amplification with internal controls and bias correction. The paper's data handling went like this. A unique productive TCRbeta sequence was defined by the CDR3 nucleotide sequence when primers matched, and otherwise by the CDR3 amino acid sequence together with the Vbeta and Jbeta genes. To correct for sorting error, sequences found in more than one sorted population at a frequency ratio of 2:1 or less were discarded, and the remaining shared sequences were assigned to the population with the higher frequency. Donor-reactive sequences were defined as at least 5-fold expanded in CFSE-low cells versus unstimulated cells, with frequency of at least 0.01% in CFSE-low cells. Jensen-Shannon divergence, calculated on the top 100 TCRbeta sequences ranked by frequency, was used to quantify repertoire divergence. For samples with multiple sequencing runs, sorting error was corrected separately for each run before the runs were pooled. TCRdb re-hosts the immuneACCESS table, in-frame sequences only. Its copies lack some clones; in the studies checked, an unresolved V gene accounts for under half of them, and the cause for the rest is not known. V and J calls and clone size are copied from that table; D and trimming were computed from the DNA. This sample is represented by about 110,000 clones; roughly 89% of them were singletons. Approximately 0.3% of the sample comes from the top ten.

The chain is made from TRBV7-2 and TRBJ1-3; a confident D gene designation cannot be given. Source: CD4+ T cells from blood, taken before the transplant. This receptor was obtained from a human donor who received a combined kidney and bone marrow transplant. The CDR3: CASSGVSGNTIYF. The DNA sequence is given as TGTGCCAGCAGCGGAGTCTCTGGAAACACCATATATTTT.